This T cell receptor beta chain was captured in a study of blood T cell repertoires in COVID-19. Overall study: Nucleic acid was either cDNA or gDNA, and it came from T cells, B-cell-depleted T cells, or PBMCs.

In the original analysis: How many nucleated cells were present was estimated from reference gene primer amplification. Sequenced by immunoSEQ multiplex PCR; TCRdb stores in-frame clones only, minus some. V and J calls plus clone size are reproduced from that table; the DNA served to infer D and trimming. The table lists 150,000 or so clones, approximately 81% of them singletons. The CDR3 is 13 amino acids. Germline CDR1 SGHTA, CDR2 FQGNSA. V lost 2 bases, J lost 2 bases, and 5 bases lay in between. Those who participated ranged in age from roughly 18 to 90 years and resided in roughly 26 US areas. This chain joins TRBV7-2 and TRBJ2-3; D uncertain. This receptor was obtained from a woman between 35 and 50 years old with acute COVID-19. Specimen: PBMCs or T cells enriched from blood (not recorded which). The CDR3 reads CASSLQNTDTQYF. The CDR3 DNA reads as TGTGCCAGCAGCTTACAAAACACAGATACGCAGTATTTT.